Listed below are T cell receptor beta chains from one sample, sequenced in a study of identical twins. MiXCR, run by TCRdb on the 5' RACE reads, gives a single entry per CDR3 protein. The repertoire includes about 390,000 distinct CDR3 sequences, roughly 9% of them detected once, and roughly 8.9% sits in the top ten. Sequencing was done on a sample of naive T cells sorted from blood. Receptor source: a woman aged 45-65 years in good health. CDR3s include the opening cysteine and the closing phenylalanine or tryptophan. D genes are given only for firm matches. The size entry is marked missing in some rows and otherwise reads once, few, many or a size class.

TGTGCCACCAGTGATTTGCAAGGCGGGTACGGCACAGATACGCAGTATTTT,CATSDLQGGYGTDTQYF,TRBV24-1,TRBJ2-3,NA,many
TGTGCCAGCACTTATAGTTCCGGCGGGGAGCTGTTTTTT,CASTYSSGGELFF,TRBV12-3/TRBV12-4,TRBJ2-2,NA,NA
TGTGCCAGCAGTTTACTCTCTAGCGGGGTTGGGGCAGATACGCAGTATTTT,CASSLLSSGVGADTQYF,TRBV28,TRBJ2-3,TRBD2,few
TGCGCCAGCAGCTTGGAGGGGATGAGGGAGGGCCAGAATGAGCAGTTCTTC,CASSLEGMREGQNEQFF,TRBV5-1,TRBJ2-1,TRBD2,many
TGCGCCAGCAGCTTGGAGGGAGTGGGGGAGCAGTACTTC,CASSLEGVGEQYF,TRBV5-1,TRBJ2-7,NA,many
TGCAGTGCTAGAACCGCAGGCATGAACACTGAAGCTTTCTTT,CSARTAGMNTEAFF,TRBV20-1,TRBJ1-1,NA,many
TGCAGTGCCGATGGGGGATTAAAGGGGGGTGAGCAGTTCTTC,CSADGGLKGGEQFF,TRBV20-1,TRBJ2-1,NA,NA
TGTGCCAGCAGTCAAGGGGGCGGTGGAAACACCATATATTTT,CASSQGGGGNTIYF,TRBV27,TRBJ1-3,TRBD1,NA
TGTGCCAGCACTACTTCTCGGATGAACACTGAAGCTTTCTTT,CASTTSRMNTEAFF,TRBV2,TRBJ1-1,NA,many
TGTGCCAGCAGCTCCATGGGCCAGGAGAGCTCCTACGAGCAGTACTTC,CASSSMGQESSYEQYF,TRBV11-2,TRBJ2-7,NA,few
TGCAGCGTTGACTACACAGGGAACACTGAAGCTTTCTTT,CSVDYTGNTEAFF,TRBV29-1,TRBJ1-1,NA,few
TGCAGCGTGACAGGCTCTGGAAACACCATATATTTT,CSVTGSGNTIYF,TRBV29-1,TRBJ1-3,NA,many
TGTGCCAGCAGTTCCGGACTAGCGGGAGCAAATGAGCAGTTCTTC,CASSSGLAGANEQFF,TRBV27,TRBJ2-1,TRBD2,many
TGCAGTGCTAGTCCCCGTCAGGGAAACAATCAGCCCCAGCATTTT,CSASPRQGNNQPQHF,TRBV20-1,TRBJ1-5,NA,many
TGTGCCAGCAGCGCGGAGGGGACTCCTCTGTGGGTGTTCTTC,CASSAEGTPLWVFF,TRBV5-5,TRBJ2-1,NA,NA
TGTGCCAGCAGCGTCGTAGCGGGGGAGTACAATGAGCAGTTCTTC,CASSVVAGEYNEQFF,TRBV9,TRBJ2-1,TRBD2,once
TGTGCCAGCAGGAGACAGGGCTATGGCTACACCTTC,CASRRQGYGYTF,TRBV6-6,TRBJ1-2,TRBD1,few
TGCGCCAGCAGCCATGGGGGTTACAATGAGCAGTTCTTC,CASSHGGYNEQFF,TRBV4-1,TRBJ2-1,NA,many
TGTGCCAGCAGCCCTACAGGGGGGGCCTATGGCTACACCTTC,CASSPTGGAYGYTF,TRBV6-1,TRBJ1-2,TRBD1,few
TGCAGTGCTAGCCCCGTCGGCGGGACAAACCAAGAGACCCAGTACTTC,CSASPVGGTNQETQYF,TRBV20-1,TRBJ2-5,NA,few
TGCGCCAGCAGCTTGGCCCCTGGTTGGCGTGAGCAGTTCTTC,CASSLAPGWREQFF,TRBV5-1,TRBJ2-1,NA,NA
TGTGCCATCAGTCGACTAGCGGGAGAAAGCACAGATACGCAGTATTTT,CAISRLAGESTDTQYF,TRBV10-3,TRBJ2-3,TRBD2,many
TGTGCCAGCAGCTTAACAGGGCCCTCCTACAATGAGCAGTTCTTC,CASSLTGPSYNEQFF,TRBV27,TRBJ2-1,NA,many
TGTGCCAGCAGGCTTGGGGTGGTGAACACCGGGGAGCTGTTTTTT,CASRLGVVNTGELFF,TRBV3-1,TRBJ2-2,NA,NA
TGTGCCAGCAGCGCCGGACAGGGTGGAGATTCACCCCTCCACTTT,CASSAGQGGDSPLHF,TRBV7-9,TRBJ1-6,TRBD1,many
TGCGCCAGCAGCCCCCTGGGGAGCGGGAGGGCCAAAGATACGCAGTATTTT,CASSPLGSGRAKDTQYF,TRBV5-1,TRBJ2-3,TRBD2,NA
TGTGCCAGCAGCCTACTAGCGGGAGGGCGGGGTGAGCAGTTCTTC,CASSLLAGGRGEQFF,TRBV3-1,TRBJ2-1,TRBD2,many
TGCAGTGCTACTGGGAGAGAAGAGGAGCAGTACTTC,CSATGREEEQYF,TRBV20-1,TRBJ2-7,NA,few
TGCAGTGCTATTAGACTAGCGGGAGGGCCGAAGGATGAGCAGTTCTTC,CSAIRLAGGPKDEQFF,TRBV20-1,TRBJ2-1,TRBD2,NA
TGTGCCAGCAGTTACCCTAATGAAGAGACCCAGTACTTC,CASSYPNEETQYF,TRBV6-5,TRBJ2-5,NA,few
TGCGCCAGCAGCGGGACTGTGGGCACAGATACGCAGTATTTT,CASSGTVGTDTQYF,TRBV5-1,TRBJ2-3,NA,few
TGTGCCAGCAGCTTAGCTCCGACAGGGGAAGGAGGCTACACCTTC,CASSLAPTGEGGYTF,TRBV7-6,TRBJ1-2,TRBD1,few
TGTGCCAGCACCTGGGGGACTAGCGGAGGGAATGAGCAGTTCTTC,CASTWGTSGGNEQFF,TRBV27,TRBJ2-1,TRBD2,few
TGCGCCAGCAGAGAGAGCGGGAGGGCTTTCTACAATGAGCAGTTCTTC,CASRESGRAFYNEQFF,TRBV4-1,TRBJ2-1,TRBD2,many
TGTGCCAGCAGCCAAGGTCGCGGGTTGGAGACCCAGTACTTC,CASSQGRGLETQYF,TRBV3-1,TRBJ2-5,NA,many
TGTGCCAGCAGTTTGGGAGGGCCGGGCTCCTACGAGCAGTACTTC,CASSLGGPGSYEQYF,TRBV6-5,TRBJ2-7,TRBD2,few
TGTGCCAGCAGCTTCTCCGACTCTGGAAACACCATATATTTT,CASSFSDSGNTIYF,TRBV7-8,TRBJ1-3,NA,many
TGTGCCAGCAGTTTATTGGGGGGAAAACTGTTTTTT,CASSLLGGKLFF,TRBV28,TRBJ1-4,NA,many
TGCAGCGTTGACCGCCCCAGCAGGGGCGGAGAGACCCAGTACTTC,CSVDRPSRGGETQYF,TRBV29-1,TRBJ2-5,NA,many
TGCGCCAGCAGCTTGGTACTAGCGGGGAACACAGATACGCAGTATTTT,CASSLVLAGNTDTQYF,TRBV5-1,TRBJ2-3,TRBD2,NA
TGTGCCAGCAGTTCTCCGGCGGGAGGGGATTCGAGTGAGCAGTTCTTC,CASSSPAGGDSSEQFF,TRBV6-5,TRBJ2-1,TRBD2,NA
TGTGCCAGCAGTGAAATCGGGACCAATGAGCAGTTCTTC,CASSEIGTNEQFF,TRBV2,TRBJ2-1,NA,NA
TGTGCCAGCAGTTCTCCGGGGCCTTACAATGAGCAGTTCTTC,CASSSPGPYNEQFF,TRBV27,TRBJ2-1,NA,NA
TGTGCCAGCAGTTACCCCACAGAAGTAGGGAACACTGAAGCTTTCTTT,CASSYPTEVGNTEAFF,TRBV6-6,TRBJ1-1,NA,NA
TGTGCCAGCAGCTCTAGCGGAGTAAGCACAGATACGCAGTATTTT,CASSSSGVSTDTQYF,TRBV6-6,TRBJ2-3,TRBD2,NA
TGTGCCAGCAGCTTACCCGGCGGTCAGGGTGAAGCTTTCTTT,CASSLPGGQGEAFF,TRBV7-9,TRBJ1-1,NA,NA
TGCGCCAGCAGCTTGACCGTGTCTAGGGCAAACAGAGATACGCAGTATTTT,CASSLTVSRANRDTQYF,TRBV5-1,TRBJ2-3,NA,NA
TGCAGTGCTCGTGGACTAGTGGAAGATACGCAGTATTTT,CSARGLVEDTQYF,TRBV20-1,TRBJ2-3,TRBD2,few
TGCAGTGCTAGATCGGGGACAGTGGATTCACCCCTCCACTTT,CSARSGTVDSPLHF,TRBV20-1,TRBJ1-6,TRBD1,NA
TGTGCCTGCTCGGGGTACAAGAAAAACATTCAGTACTTC,CACSGYKKNIQYF,TRBV30,TRBJ2-4,NA,NA